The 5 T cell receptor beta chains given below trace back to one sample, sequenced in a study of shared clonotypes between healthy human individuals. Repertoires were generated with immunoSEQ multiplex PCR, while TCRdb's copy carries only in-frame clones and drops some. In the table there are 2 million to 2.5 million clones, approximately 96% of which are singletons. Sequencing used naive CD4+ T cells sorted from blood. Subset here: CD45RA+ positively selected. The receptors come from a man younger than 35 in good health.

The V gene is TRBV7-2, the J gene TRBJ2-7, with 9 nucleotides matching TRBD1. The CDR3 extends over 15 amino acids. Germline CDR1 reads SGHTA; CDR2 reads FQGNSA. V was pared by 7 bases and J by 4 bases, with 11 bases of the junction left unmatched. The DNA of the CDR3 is TGTGCCAGCACCCTACCCGGGACAGGGAAGTACGAGCAGTACTTC. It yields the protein CASTLPGTGKYEQYF.

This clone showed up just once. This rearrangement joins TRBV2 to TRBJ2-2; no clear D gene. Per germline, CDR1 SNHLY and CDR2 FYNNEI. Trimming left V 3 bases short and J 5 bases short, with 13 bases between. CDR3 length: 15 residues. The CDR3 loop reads CASSESAAETGELFF. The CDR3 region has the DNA TGTGCCAGCAGTGAGTCGGCGGCCGAAACCGGGGAGCTGTTTTTT.

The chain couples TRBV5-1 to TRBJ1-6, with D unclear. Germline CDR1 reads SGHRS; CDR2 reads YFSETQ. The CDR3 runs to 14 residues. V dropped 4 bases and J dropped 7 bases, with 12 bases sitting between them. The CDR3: CASSDGSPNSPLHF. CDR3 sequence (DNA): TGCGCCAGCAGCGACGGTAGTCCCAATTCACCCCTCCACTTT.

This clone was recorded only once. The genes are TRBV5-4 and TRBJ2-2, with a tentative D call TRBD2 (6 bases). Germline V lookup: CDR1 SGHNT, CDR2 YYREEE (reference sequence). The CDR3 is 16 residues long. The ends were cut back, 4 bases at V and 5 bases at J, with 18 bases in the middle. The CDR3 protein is CASSGGTRGVTGELFF. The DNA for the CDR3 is TGTGCCAGCAGCGGCGGGACTCGGGGAGTTACCGGGGAGCTGTTTTTT.

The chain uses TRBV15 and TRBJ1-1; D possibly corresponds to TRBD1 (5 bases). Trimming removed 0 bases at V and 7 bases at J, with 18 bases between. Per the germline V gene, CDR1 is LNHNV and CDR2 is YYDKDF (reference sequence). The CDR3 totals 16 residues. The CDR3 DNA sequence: TGTGCCACCAGCAGAGACGGGGGTAGGTCGGGATTTGAAGCTTTCTTT. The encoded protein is CATSRDGGRSGFEAFF.